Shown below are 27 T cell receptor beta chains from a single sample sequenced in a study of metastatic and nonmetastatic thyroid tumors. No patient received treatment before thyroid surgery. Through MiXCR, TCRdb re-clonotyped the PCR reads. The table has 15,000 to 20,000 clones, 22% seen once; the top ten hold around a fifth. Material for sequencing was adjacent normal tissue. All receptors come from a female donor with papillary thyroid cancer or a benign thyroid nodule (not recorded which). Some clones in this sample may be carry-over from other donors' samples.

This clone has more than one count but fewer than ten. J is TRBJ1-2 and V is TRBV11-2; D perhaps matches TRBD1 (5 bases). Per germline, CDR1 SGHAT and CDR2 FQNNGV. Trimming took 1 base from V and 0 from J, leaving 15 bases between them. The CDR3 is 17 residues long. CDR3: CASSLGVTEFTNYGYTF. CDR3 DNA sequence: TGTGCCAGCAGCTTAGGGGTGACAGAGTTTACTAACTATGGCTACACCTTC.

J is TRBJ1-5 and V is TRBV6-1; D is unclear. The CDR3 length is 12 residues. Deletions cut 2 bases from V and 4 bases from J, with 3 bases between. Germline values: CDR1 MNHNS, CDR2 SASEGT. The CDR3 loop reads CASSEINQPQHF. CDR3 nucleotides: TGTGCCAGCAGTGAAATAAATCAGCCCCAGCATTTT.

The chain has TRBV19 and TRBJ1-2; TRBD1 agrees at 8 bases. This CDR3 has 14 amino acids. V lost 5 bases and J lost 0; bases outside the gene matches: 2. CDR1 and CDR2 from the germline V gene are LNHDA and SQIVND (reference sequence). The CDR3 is CASSAGQANYGYTF. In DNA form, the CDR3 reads TGTGCCAGTAGTGCGGGACAGGCTAACTATGGCTACACCTTC.

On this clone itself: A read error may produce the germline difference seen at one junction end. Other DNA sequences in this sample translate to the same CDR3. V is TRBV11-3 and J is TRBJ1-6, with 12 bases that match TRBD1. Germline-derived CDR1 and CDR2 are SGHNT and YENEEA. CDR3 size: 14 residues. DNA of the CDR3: TGTGCTAGCAGCGGGACAGGGGGCAATTCACCCCTCCACTTT. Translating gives CASSGTGGNSPLHF.

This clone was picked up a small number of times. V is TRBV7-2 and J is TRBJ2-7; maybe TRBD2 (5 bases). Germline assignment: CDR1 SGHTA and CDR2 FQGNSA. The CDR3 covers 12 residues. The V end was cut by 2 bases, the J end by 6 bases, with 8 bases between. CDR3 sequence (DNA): TGTGCCAGCAGCTTACTAGGAGGCGAGCAGTACTTC. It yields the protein CASSLLGGEQYF.

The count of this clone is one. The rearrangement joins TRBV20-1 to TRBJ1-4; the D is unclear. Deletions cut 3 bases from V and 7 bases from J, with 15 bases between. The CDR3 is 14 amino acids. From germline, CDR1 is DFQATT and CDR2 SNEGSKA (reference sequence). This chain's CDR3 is CSASPASGSEKLFF. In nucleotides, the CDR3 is TGCAGTGCTAGTCCAGCCTCTGGCAGTGAAAAACTGTTTTTT.

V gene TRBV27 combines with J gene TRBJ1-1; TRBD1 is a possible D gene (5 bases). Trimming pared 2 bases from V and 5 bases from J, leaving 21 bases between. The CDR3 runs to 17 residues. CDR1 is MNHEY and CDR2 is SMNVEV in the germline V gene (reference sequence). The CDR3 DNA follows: TGTGCCAGCAGTTTACGATTGGCCGACAGTGGGGTTACTGAAGCTTTCTTT. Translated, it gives CASSLRLADSGVTEAFF.

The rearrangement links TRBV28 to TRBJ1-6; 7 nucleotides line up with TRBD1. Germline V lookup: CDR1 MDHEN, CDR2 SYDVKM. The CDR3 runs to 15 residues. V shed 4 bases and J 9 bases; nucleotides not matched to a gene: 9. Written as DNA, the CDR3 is TGTGCCAGCAGTTCCAGTCGGGCAGGGGGTTCACCCCTCCACTTT. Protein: CASSSSRAGGSPLHF.

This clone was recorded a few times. The CDR3 DNA is TGTGCCTGCCGGGGGATAGCTAACTATGGCTACACCTTC. Translation gives CACRGIANYGYTF. The V call is TRBV30, the J call TRBJ1-2, with D perhaps matching TRBD1 (5 bases). V shed 6 bases and J shed 0 bases, with 11 bases lying between them. The length of the CDR3 is 13 residues. Germline CDR1 reads GTSNPN; CDR2 reads SVGIG (reference sequence).

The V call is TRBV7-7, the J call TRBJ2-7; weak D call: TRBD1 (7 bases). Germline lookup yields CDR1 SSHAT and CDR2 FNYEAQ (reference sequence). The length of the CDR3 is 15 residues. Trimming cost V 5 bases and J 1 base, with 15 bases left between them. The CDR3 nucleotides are TGTGCCAGCAGCCCCGGGCAGGGGGGATCCTACGAGCAGTACTTC. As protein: CASSPGQGGSYEQYF.

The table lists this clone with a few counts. The CDR3 sequence is CSATRGNDGYTF. The CDR3 DNA follows: TGCAGTGCCACGCGGGGGAATGATGGCTACACCTTC. The rearrangement links TRBV20-1 to TRBJ1-2; D may be TRBD1 (5 bases). Germline V gene lookup returns CDR1 DFQATT and CDR2 SNEGSKA (reference sequence). V lost 6 bases to trimming and J lost 6 bases, with 14 bases between them. The CDR3 covers 12 residues.

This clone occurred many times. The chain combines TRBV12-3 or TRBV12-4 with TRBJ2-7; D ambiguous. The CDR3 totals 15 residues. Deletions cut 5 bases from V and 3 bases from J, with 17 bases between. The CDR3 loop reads CASSPFNSHLYEQYF. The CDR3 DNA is TGTGCCAGCAGTCCGTTCAACAGCCACCTCTACGAGCAGTACTTC.

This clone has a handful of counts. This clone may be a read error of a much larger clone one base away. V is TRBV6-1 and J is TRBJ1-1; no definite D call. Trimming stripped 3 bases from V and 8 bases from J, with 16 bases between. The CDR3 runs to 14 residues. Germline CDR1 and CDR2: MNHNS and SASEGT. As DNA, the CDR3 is TGTGCCAGCAGTGATGTACCGGCCCGTCGAGAAGCTTTCTTT. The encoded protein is CASSDVPARREAFF.

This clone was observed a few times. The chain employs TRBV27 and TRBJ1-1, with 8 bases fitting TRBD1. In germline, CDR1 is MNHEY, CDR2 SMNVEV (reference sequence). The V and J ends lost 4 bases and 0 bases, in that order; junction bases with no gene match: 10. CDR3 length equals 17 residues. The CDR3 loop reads CASSSVRDRIMNTEAFF. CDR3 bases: TGTGCCAGCAGTTCTGTGCGGGACAGGATCATGAACACTGAAGCTTTCTTT.

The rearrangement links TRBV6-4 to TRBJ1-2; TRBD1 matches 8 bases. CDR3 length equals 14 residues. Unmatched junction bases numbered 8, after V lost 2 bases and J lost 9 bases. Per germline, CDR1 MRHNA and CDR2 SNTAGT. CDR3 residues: CASSDGRQGNCYTF. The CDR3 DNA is TGTGCCAGCAGTGACGGGCGACAGGGGAATTGCTACACCTTC.

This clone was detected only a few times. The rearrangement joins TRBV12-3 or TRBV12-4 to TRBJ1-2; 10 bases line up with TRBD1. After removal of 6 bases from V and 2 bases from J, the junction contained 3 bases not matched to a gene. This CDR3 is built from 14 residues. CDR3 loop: CASRWTGGNYGYTF. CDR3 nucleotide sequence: TGTGCCAGCAGATGGACAGGGGGAAACTATGGCTACACCTTC.

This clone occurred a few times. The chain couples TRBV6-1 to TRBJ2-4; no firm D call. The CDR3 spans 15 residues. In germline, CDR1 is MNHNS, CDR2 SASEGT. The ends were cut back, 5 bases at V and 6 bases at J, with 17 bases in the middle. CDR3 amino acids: CASSQQRMDSNIQYF. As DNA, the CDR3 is TGTGCCAGCAGTCAACAGAGGATGGATTCAAACATTCAGTACTTC.

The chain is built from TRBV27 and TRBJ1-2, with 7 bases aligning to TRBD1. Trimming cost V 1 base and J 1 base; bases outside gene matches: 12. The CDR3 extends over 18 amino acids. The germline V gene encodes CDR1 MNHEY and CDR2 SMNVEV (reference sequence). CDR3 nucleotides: TGTGCCAGCAGTTTATTCGGGACAGAGTTACGATTTAACTATGGCTACACCTTC. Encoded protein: CASSLFGTELRFNYGYTF.

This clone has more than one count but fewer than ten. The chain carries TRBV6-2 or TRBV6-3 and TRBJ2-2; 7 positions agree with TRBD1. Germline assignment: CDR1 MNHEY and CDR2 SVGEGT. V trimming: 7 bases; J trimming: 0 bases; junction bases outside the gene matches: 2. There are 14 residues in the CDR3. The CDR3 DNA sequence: TGTGCCAGCACGGGACAGTCGAACACCGGGGAGCTGTTTTTT. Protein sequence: CASTGQSNTGELFF.

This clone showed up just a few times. CDR3 DNA: TGTGCCAGCAGCCCGTGGGGGGAGTTAACTAGCACAGATACGCAGTATTTT. Protein: CASSPWGELTSTDTQYF. J is TRBJ2-3 and V is TRBV7-6; TRBD2 might be the D (6 bases). CDR1 and CDR2 (germline): SGHVS, FNYEAQ. The CDR3 runs 17 residues. V was pared by 5 bases and J by 0 bases, with 18 bases between.

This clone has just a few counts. In nucleotides, the CDR3 is TGTGCCTGGAGCAGGGGACAGGATAATTCACCCCTCCACTTT. It encodes CAWSRGQDNSPLHF. The chain joins TRBV30 to TRBJ1-6; 8 bases are shared with TRBD1. The CDR3 length is 14 residues. The trim removed 3 bases at V and 5 bases at J, leaving 3 bases unmatched. The germline V gene has CDR1 GTSNPN and CDR2 SVGIG (reference sequence).

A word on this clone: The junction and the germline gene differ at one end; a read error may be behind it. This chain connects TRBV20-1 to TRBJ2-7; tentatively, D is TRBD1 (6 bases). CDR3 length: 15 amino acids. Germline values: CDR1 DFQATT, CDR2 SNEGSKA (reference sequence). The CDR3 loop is CSARDTGTYSYEKYF. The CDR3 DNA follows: TGCAGTGCTAGAGATACAGGGACCTACTCCTACGAGAAGTACTTC.

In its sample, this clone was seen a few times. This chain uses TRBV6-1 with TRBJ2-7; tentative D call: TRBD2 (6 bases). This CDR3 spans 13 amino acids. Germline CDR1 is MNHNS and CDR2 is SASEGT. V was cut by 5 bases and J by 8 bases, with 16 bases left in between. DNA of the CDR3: TGTGCCAGCAGTCCGGGACTTGAAATTAAGCAGTACTTC. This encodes CASSPGLEIKQYF.

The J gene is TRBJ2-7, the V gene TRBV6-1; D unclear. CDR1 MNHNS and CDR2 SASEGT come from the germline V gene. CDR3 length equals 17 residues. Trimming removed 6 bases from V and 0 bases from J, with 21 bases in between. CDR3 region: CASRSGISRTSSYEQYF. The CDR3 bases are TGTGCCAGCAGAAGTGGAATTTCCAGGACGAGCTCCTACGAGCAGTACTTC.

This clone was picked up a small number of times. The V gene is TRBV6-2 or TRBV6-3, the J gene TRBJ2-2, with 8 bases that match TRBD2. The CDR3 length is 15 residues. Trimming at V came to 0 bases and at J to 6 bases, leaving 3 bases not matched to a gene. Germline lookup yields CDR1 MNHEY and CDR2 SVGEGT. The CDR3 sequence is CASSYSGLEAGELFF. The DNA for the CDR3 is TGTGCCAGCAGTTACTCGGGACTAGAAGCCGGGGAGCTGTTTTTT.

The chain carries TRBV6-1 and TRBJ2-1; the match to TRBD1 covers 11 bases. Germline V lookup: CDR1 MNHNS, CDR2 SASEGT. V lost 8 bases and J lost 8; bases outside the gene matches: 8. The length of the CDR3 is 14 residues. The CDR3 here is CASQMDRGQDEQFF. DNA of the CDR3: TGTGCCAGCCAGATGGACAGGGGGCAAGATGAGCAGTTCTTC.

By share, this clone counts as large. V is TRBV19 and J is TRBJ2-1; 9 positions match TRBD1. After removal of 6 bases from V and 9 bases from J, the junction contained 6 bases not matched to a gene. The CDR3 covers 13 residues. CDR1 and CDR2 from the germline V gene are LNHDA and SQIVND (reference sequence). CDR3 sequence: CASRPGQGSEQFF. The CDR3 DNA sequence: TGTGCCAGTAGGCCGGGACAGGGTAGTGAGCAGTTCTTC. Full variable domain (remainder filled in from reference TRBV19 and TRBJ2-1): DGGITQSPKYLFRKEGQNVTLSCEQNLNHDAMYWYRQDPGQGLRLIYYSQIVNDFQKGDIAEGYSVSREKKESFPLTVTSAQKNPTAFYLCASRPGQGSEQFFGPGTRLTVL.